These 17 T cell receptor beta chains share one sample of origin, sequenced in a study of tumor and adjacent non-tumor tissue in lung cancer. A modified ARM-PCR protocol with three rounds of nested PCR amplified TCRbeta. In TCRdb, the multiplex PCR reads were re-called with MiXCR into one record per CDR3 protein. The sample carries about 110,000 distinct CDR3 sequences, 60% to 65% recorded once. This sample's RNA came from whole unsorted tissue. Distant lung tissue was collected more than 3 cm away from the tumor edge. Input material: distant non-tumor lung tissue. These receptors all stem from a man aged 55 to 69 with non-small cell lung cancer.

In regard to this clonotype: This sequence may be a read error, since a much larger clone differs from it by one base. The CDR3 spells CARSEVGELFF. CDR3 DNA: TGTGCCAGAAGTGAAGTCGGGGAGCTGTTTTTT. V is TRBV6-1 and J is TRBJ2-2; D ambiguous. This CDR3 spans 11 amino acids. CDR1 MNHNS and CDR2 SASEGT come from the germline V gene.

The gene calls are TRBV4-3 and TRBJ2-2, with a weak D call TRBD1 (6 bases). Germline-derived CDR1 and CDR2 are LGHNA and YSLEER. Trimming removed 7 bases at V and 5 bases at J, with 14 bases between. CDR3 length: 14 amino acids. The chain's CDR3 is CASNHGDTTGELFF. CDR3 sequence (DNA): TGCGCCAGCAACCACGGGGACACGACCGGGGAGCTGTTTTTT.

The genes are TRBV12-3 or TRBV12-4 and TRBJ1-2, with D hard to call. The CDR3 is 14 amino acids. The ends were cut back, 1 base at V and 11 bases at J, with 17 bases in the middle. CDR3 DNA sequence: TGTGCCAGCAGTTTAGACTGGAGGGCGTATGATTACACCTTC. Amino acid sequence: CASSLDWRAYDYTF.

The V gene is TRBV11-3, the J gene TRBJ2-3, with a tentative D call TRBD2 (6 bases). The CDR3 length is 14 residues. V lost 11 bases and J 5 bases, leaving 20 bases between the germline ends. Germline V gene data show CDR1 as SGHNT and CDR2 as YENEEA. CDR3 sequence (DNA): TGTGCCCTCAGCTTTGGCGGGAAAGGAGATACGCAGTATTTT. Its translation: CALSFGGKGDTQYF.

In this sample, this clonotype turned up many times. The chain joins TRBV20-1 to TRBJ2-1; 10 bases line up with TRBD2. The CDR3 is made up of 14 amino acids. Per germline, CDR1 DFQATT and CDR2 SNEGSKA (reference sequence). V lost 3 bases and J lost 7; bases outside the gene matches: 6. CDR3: CSASASGSLNEQFF. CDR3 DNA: TGCAGTGCTAGCGCTAGCGGGAGTTTAAATGAGCAGTTCTTC.

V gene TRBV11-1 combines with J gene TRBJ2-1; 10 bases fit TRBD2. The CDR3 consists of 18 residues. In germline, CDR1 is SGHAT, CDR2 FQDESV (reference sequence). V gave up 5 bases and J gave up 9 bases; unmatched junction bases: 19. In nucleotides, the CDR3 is TGTGCCAGCAGCAAACATCGGACTAGCGGACCGAGCTTTAGTGAGCAGTTCTTC. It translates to CASSKHRTSGPSFSEQFF.

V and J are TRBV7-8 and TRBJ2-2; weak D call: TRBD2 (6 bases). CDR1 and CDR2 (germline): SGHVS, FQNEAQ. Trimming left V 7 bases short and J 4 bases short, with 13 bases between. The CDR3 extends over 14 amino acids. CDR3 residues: CASTSGAGTGELFF. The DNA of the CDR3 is TGTGCCAGCACGTCGGGAGCGGGCACCGGGGAGCTGTTTTTT.

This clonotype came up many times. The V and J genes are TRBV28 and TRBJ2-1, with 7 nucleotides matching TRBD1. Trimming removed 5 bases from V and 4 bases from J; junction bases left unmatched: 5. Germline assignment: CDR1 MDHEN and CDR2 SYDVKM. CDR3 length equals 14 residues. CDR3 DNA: TGTGCCAGCAGTCAGGGACAGAAATACAATGAGCAGTTCTTC. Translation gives CASSQGQKYNEQFF.

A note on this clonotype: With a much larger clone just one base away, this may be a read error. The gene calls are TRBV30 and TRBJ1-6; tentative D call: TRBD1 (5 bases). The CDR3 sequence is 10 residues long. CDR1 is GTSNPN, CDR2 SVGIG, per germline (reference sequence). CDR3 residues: CTWGPTPPHF. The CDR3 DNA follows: TGTACCTGGGGCCCTACACCCCCCCACTTT. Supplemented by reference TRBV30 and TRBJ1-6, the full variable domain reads SQTIHQWPATLVQPVGSPLSLECTVEGTSNPNLYWYRQAAGRGLQLLFYSVGIGQISSEVPQNLSASRPQDRQFILSSKKLLLSDSGFYLCTWGPTPPHFGNGTRLTVT.

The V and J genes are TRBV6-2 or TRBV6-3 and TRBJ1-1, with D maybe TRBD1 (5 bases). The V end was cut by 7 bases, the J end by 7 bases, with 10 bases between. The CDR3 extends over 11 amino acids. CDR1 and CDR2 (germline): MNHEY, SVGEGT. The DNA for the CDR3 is TGTGCCAGCACAACAGGCATTGAAGCTTTCTTT. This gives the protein CASTTGIEAFF.

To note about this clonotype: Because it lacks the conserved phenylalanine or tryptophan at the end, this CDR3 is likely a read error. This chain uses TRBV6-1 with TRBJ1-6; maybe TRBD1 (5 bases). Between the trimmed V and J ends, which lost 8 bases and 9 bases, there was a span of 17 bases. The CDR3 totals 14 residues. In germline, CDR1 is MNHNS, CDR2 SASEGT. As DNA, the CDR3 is TGTGCCAGCCAACTGCGGGGGAAAAGTTCACCCCTCCACTTA. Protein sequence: CASQLRGKSSPLHL.

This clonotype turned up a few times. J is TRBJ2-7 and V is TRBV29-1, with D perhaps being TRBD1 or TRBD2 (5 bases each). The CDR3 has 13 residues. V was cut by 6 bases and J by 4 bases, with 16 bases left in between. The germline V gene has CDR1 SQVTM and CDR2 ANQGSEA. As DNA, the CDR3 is TGCAGCGTCCGAGAGGGGAACTCTTACGAGCAGTACTTC. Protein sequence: CSVREGNSYEQYF.

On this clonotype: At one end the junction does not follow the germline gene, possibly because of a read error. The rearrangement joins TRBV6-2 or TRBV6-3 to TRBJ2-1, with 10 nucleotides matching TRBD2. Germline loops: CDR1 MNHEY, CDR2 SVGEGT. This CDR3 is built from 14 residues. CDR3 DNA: TGTGCTAGCAGTTCCACTAGCGGGACCAATGAACAGTTGTTC. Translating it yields CASSSTSGTNEQLF.

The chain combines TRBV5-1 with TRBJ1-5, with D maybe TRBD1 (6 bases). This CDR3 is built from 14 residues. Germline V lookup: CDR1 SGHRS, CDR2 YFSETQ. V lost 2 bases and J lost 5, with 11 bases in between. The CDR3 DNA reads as TGCGCCAGCAGCTTTACAGGGAGGGATCAGCCCCAGCATTTT. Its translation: CASSFTGRDQPQHF.

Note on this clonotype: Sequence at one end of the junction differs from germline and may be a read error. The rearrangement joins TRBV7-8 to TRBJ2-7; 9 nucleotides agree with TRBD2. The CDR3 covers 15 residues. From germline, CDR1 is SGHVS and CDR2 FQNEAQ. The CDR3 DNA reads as TGTGCCACCAGCTTAGCGACTAGCGGTCTCTACAAGCTGTACTTC. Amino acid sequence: CATSLATSGLYKLYF.

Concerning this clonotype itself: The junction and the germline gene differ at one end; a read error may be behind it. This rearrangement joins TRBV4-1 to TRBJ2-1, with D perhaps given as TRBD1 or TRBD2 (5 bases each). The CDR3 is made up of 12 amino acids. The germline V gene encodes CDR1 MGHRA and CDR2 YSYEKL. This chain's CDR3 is CASSHGGYGQSF. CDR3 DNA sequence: TGCGCCAGCAGCCATGGGGGTTATGGGCAGTCCTTC.

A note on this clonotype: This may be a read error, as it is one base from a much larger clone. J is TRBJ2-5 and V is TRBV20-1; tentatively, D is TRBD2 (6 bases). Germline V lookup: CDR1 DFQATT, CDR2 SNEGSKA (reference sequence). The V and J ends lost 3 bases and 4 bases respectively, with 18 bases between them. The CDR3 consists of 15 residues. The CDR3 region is CSAREQAGGRETQYF. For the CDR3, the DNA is TGCAGTGCTAGGGAACAGGCCGGAGGGAGAGAGACCCAGTACTTC.